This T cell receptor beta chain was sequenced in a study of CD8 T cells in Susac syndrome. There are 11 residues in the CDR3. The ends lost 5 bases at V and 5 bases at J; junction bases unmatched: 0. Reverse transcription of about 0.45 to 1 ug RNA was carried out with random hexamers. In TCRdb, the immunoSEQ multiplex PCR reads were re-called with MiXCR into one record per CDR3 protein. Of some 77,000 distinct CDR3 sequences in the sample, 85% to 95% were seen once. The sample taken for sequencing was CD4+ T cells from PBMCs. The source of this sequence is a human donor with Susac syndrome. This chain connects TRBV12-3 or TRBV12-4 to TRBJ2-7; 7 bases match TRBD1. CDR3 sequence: CASSDRDEQYF. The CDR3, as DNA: TGTGCCAGCAGTGACAGGGACGAGCAGTACTTC.